This TCR beta chain is drawn from a study of blood T cell repertoires in COVID-19. For the study at large: Samples came from the United States, Italy and Spain, spanning acute and convalescent COVID-19.

Assay: immunoSEQ multiplex PCR; the TCRdb copy retains only in-frame clones and omits some. The sample records tens of thousands of clones, around 90% being singletons. J gave up 4 bases and V 5 bases, and 3 bases lay outside the gene matches. Germline V gene data show CDR1 as SGHAT and CDR2 as FQNNGV. This CDR3 is built from 15 residues. The specimen sequenced was peripheral blood. The genes are TRBV11-2 and TRBJ2-7; 15 bases are a match to TRBD2. The sequence came from a woman aged 50 to 60 in a cohort sampled during active COVID-19. DNA of the CDR3: TGTGCCAGCAGCGAAGGGACTAGCGGGGGGTACGAGCAGTACTTC. Protein product: CASSEGTSGGYEQYF. Using reference TRBV11-2 and TRBJ2-7 for the parts outside the CDR3, the full variable domain is EAGVAQSPRYKIIEKRQSVAFWCNPISGHATLYWYQQILGQGPKLLIQFQNNGVVDDSQLPKDRFSAERLKGVDSTLKIQPAKLEDSAVYLCASSEGTSGGYEQYFGPGTRLTVT.